This T cell receptor (beta chain) was retrieved from a study of breast tumors, draining lymph nodes, adjacent tissues. General study points: Luminal-like breast cancer showed significantly greater tumor-nontumor repertoire similarity than basal-like breast cancer did. Tumor repertoires ranked between lymph nodes and nontumor tissue in diversity, with V and J gene preferences.

One entry per CDR3 protein, called by TCRdb with MiXCR from the multiplex PCR reads. The sample has some 85,000 distinct CDR3 sequences; approximately 30% are singletons. Breast cancer patients provided tissue from their axillary draining lymph nodes. The sample holds many counts of this clonotype. Its cognate antigen is unknown. There are 12 residues in the CDR3. Germline V lookup: CDR1 SQVTM, CDR2 ANQGSEA. V dropped 3 bases and J dropped 2 bases, with 7 bases sitting between them. The sequenced material came from axillary lymph node tissue. The V call is TRBV29-1, the J call TRBJ1-1; D is unclear. This sequence originates from a female donor with breast cancer. Some clones in this sample may be carry-over from other donors' samples. DNA for the CDR3: TGCAGCGTTGAGGGCGGTAACACTGAAGCTTTCTTT. This codes for CSVEGGNTEAFF.